The 15 T cell receptor beta chains listed next were all sequenced from one sample in a study of CD8+ T cells in alopecia areata. Pooled cells of cutaneous lymph node origin were sorted on CD4, CD8alpha, NKG2D, NKG2ACE and other markers. cDNA prepared by RNA extraction and subsequent reverse transcription served as the template for sequencing. Assay used: immunoSEQ multiplex PCR; TCRdb lists only in-frame clones, some missing. The sample is made up of about 300,000 clones, none counted only once. The sample taken for sequencing was CD4+ T cells sorted from a lymph node. The source of these receptors is a C3H/HeJ mouse with alopecia areata. This line is of MHC haplotype H2-k.

This clone was seen only a few times. Gene names follow the mouse nomenclature. The read comes to an end 4 residues before the CDR3 does, leaving the germline J gene to fill in the end. The same CDR3 arises from other DNA sequences in this sample as well. The chain uses TRBV1 and TRBJ2-3, with 10 bases identical to TRBD2. The V and J ends lost 3 bases and 3 bases, in that order; junction bases with no gene match: 6. CDR1 NSQYPW and CDR2 LRSPGD come from the germline V gene (reference sequence). The CDR3 has 16 residues. Partial CDR3 DNA: TGCACCTGCAGTGCCCTGGGGGGGCGCGGGGCAGAA. Its protein is CTCSALGGRGAE. In full, the CDR3 is CTCSALGGRGAETLYF.

A remark on this clone: Gene names follow the mouse nomenclature. The read ends 4 residues early relative to the CDR3; the germline J gene fills the gap. J is TRBJ2-5 and V is TRBV13-1; no clear D. The length of the CDR3 is 14 residues. V was pared by 0 bases and J by 0 bases, with 5 bases between. The V gene's germline CDR1 is NSHNY and CDR2 SYGAGN. Incomplete CDR3 DNA: TGTGCCAGCAGTGATGTGGGTAACCAAGAC. It codes for CASSDVGNQD. The full CDR3 reads CASSDVGNQDTQYF.

As to this clone: The germline and genes are mouse ones. The read halts 4 residues ahead of the CDR3 end, with the missing end drawn from the germline J gene. The chain uses TRBV13-3 and TRBJ2-1; a possible D gene is TRBD1 (5 bases). The CDR3 spans 15 residues. V dropped 5 bases and J dropped 3 bases, with 15 bases sitting between them. Germline CDR1 reads NNHDY; CDR2 reads SYVADS. The CDR3 here is CASRAPSQGYAEQFF. The DNA read from the CDR3 is TGTGCCAGCAGAGCCCCCTCCCAGGGCTATGCT.

This clone was found a few times. The listed genes are named as in mouse. The read stops 3 residues short of the end of the CDR3; the missing end is completed from the germline J gene. The chain employs TRBV5 and TRBJ1-6; unclear D gene. TRBJ1-6 is sorted into the ORF group, with uncertain function. Germline loops: CDR1 LGHNA, CDR2 YNLKQL (reference sequence). Trimming cost V 2 bases and J 4 bases, with 12 bases left between them. This CDR3 is built from 16 residues. This CDR3 is CASSQNPQEYNSPLYF. The sequenced CDR3 bases are TGTGCCAGCAGCCAAAACCCTCAGGAGTATAATTCGCCC.

This clone has just a few counts. All gene names here are mouse names. Read sequence stops 4 residues before the CDR3 end, and the germline J gene provides the missing end. Distinct nucleotide sequences in the sample also encode this CDR3. V is TRBV19 and J is TRBJ2-3; TRBD2 aligns across 8 bases. The trim removed 1 base at V and 3 bases at J, leaving 1 base unmatched. Germline CDR1 and CDR2: FNHDT and SITEND (reference sequence). This CDR3 region has 14 residues. The CDR3 here is CASSILGGAETLYF. The sequenced CDR3 bases are TGTGCCAGCAGTATACTGGGGGGCGCAGAA.

This clone was detected ten times or more. These gene names are mouse names. The CDR3 is cut off 4 residues early in the read; its end comes from the germline J gene. V is TRBV17 and J is TRBJ1-1, with a possible D match to TRBD1 (5 bases). The CDR3 length is 13 residues. Trimming left V 7 bases short and J 0 bases short, with 9 bases between. Germline-derived CDR1 and CDR2 are MNHDT and YYDKIL. CDR3 bases read: TGTGCTAGCACGGACAATGCAAACACA. It yields the protein CASTDNANT. The entire CDR3 reads CASTDNANTEVFF.

This clone occurred a few times. Each gene name is a mouse one. The CDR3 end falls 4 residues outside the read, so it is completed with the germline J gene. V gene TRBV13-2 combines with J gene TRBJ2-5; 8 bases match TRBD2. The CDR3 is 14 residues long. Germline V lookup: CDR1 NNHNN, CDR2 SYGAGS (reference sequence). The CDR3 DNA, read in part, is TGTGCCAGCGGTGATAGGGGGGGCGAGGAC. Protein sequence: CASGDRGGED. The full CDR3 reads CASGDRGGEDTQYF.

This clone was seen a few times. Each gene name is a mouse one. The CDR3 end falls 4 residues outside the read, so it is completed with the germline J gene. This chain connects TRBV19 to TRBJ2-2; 10 bases map to TRBD2. With 0 bases clipped from V and 0 bases from J, the junction kept 5 bases outside the gene matches. CDR3 size: 18 residues. Germline V CDR1 and CDR2: FNHDT, SITEND (reference sequence). CDR3 protein: CASSIEGTGAPNTGQLYF. CDR3 DNA (partial): TGTGCCAGCAGTATAGAGGGGACTGGGGCCCCAAACACCGGG.

On this clone itself: Genes and germline come from the mouse. The sequenced fragment ends 4 residues before the CDR3 boundary, so the rest is inferred from the germline J gene. Different DNA sequences within this sample yield the same CDR3. The chain has TRBV13-1 and TRBJ2-1, with D possibly TRBD1 on 6 matching bases. This CDR3 has 15 residues. Germline CDR1 reads NSHNY; CDR2 reads SYGAGN. V lost 3 bases, J lost 4 bases, and 14 bases lay in between. CDR3 DNA, as far as it was read: TGTGCCAGCAGTGGCCGCCGGGACAATTATGCT. Translating it yields CASSGRRDNYA. The complete CDR3 reads CASSGRRDNYAEQFF.

This clone was observed a handful of times. The genes and germline here are from mouse. The CDR3 goes on 4 residues after the read ends, and that part is filled in from the germline J gene. Distinct nucleotide sequences in the sample also encode this CDR3. The genes are TRBV19 and TRBJ2-7; 9 bases align to TRBD2. Germline V gene lookup returns CDR1 FNHDT and CDR2 SITEND (reference sequence). V lost 4 bases and J lost 0; bases outside the gene matches: 5. The CDR3 runs to 15 residues. CDR3 DNA, as far as it was read: TGTGCCAGCAGTTCGGACTGGGGAAGCTCCTAT. This gives the protein CASSSDWGSSY. The entire CDR3 sequence reads CASSSDWGSSYEQYF. Looking up the rest from reference TRBV19 and TRBJ2-7 gives the full variable domain: GGIITQTPKFLIGQEGQKLTLKCQQNFNHDTMYWYRQDSGKGLRLIYYSITENDLQKGDLSEGYDASREKKSSFSLTVTSAQKNEMAVFLCASSSDWGSSYEQYFGPGTRLTVL.

This clone was observed a handful of times. All gene names here are mouse names. The read falls 4 residues short of the CDR3 end, and the missing part is taken from the germline J gene. The V and J genes are TRBV1 and TRBJ2-1; possibly TRBD1 for D (5 bases). The germline V and J ends were trimmed by 2 bases and 4 bases, with 9 bases remaining between them. From germline, CDR1 is NSQYPW and CDR2 LRSPGD (reference sequence). The CDR3 consists of 14 residues. CDR3 DNA (partial): TGCACCTGCAGTGCAAGGACACCTTATGCT. Translation gives CTCSARTPYA. The CDR3 in full is CTCSARTPYAEQFF.

Regarding this clone: Genes and germline are mouse. The CDR3 DNA, read in part, is TGTGCCAGCACACGGGACTGGGGGAACTAT. Its protein product is CASTRDWGNY. The whole CDR3 sequence is CASTRDWGNYEQYF. The chain carries TRBV19 and TRBJ2-7; TRBD2 aligns across 11 bases. The CDR3 end lies 4 residues beyond the end of the read and is filled in from the germline J gene. There are 14 residues in the CDR3. CDR1 is FNHDT and CDR2 is SITEND in the germline V gene (reference sequence). Trimming cost V 6 bases and J 3 bases; bases outside gene matches: 5.

As for this clone: The germline and genes are mouse ones. The CDR3 end is not reached by the read, which stops 4 residues before it; the germline J gene fills it in. The gene calls are TRBV13-1 and TRBJ2-3; D perhaps matches TRBD2 (7 bases). V shed 6 bases and J shed 0 bases, with 11 bases lying between them. Germline loops: CDR1 NSHNY, CDR2 SYGAGN. CDR3 length: 14 residues. CDR3 residues: CASKWGASAETLYF. The DNA read from the CDR3 is TGTGCCAGCAAATGGGGGGCGAGTGCAGAA.

This clone was seen a handful of times. Gene names and germline match the mouse. The read ends 4 residues shy of where the CDR3 ends; the end is completed using the germline J gene. The J gene is TRBJ1-1, the V gene TRBV5; 8 nucleotides align to TRBD1. The J segment lost 1 base and the V segment lost 4 bases, leaving 2 bases of the junction unmatched. The germline V gene encodes CDR1 LGHNA and CDR2 YNLKQL (reference sequence). CDR3 size: 14 residues. The CDR3 sequence is CASSLGTGNTEVFF. The sequenced CDR3 bases are TGTGCCAGCAGCCTCGGGACAGGGAACACA.

A word on this clone: The genes are named according to mouse. Additional DNA sequences in this sample encode the identical CDR3. The CDR3 bases that were read are TGTGCCTGGAGTCAACTGGGGACTAACACCGGG. This codes for CAWSQLGTNTG. Given in full, the CDR3 is CAWSQLGTNTGQLYF. The rearrangement links TRBV31 to TRBJ2-2; 7 bases are shared with TRBD2. With the read ending 4 residues before the CDR3 end, the germline J gene is used to fill in that end. CDR3 length: 15 amino acids. Looked up from germline, CDR1 is GKSSPN and CDR2 is SITVG. The trim removed 1 base at V and 2 bases at J, leaving 4 bases unmatched. Supplemented by reference TRBV31 and TRBJ2-2, the full variable domain reads AQTIHQWPVAEIKAVGSPLSLGCTIKGKSSPNLYWYWQATGGTLQQLFYSITVGQVESVVQLNLSASRPKDDQFILSTEKLLLSHSGFYLCAWSQLGTNTGQLYFGEGSKLTVL.